This T cell receptor beta chain was recorded in a study of cytomegalovirus exposure and HLA in healthy donors. Study as a whole: Out of several hundred genotyped donors, roughly 80% belonged to the Caucasian-associated ancestry cluster. Study outcomes and limitations: Usually a TCR sequence was rare, but some public TCRs were found in many donors.

Germline lookup yields CDR1 SGHRS and CDR2 YFSETQ. J gave up 4 bases and V 5 bases, and 5 bases lay outside the gene matches. The CDR3 spans 16 residues. A note on this clone: Its specificity is not known. Other DNA sequences in the same sample also yield this CDR3.

While unrecorded immune exposures were likely, the donors were nominally healthy when sampled. Use of 60 Vbeta and 13 Jbeta primers characterized the PCR. Only in-frame clones appear in the TCRdb table, and some are missing; sequencing was by immunoSEQ multiplex PCR. The table records roughly 200,000 clones, 75% to 90% of them present only once. The rearrangement uses TRBV5-1 and TRBJ2-3, with 15 bases fitting TRBD2. Sequencing was done on a sample of PBMCs. The origin of this receptor is a woman in her twenties or thirties in good health and CMV-seronegative. CDR3 bases: TGCGCCAGCAGTCTCGGACTAGCGGGAGGGGCAGATACGCAGTATTTT. As protein: CASSLGLAGGADTQYF.